This TCR beta chain was sequenced during a study of cytomegalovirus exposure and HLA in healthy donors. This clone was seen a handful of times. The antigen remains undetermined. Overall study results and limits: In a later analysis, V- and J-gene trimming of beta chains associated with a DCLRE1C missense variant, replicated independently. It was 150 to 200 TCR beta chains that were listed as cytomegalovirus-associated. Most TCR sequences were seen very rarely across donors, but some public TCRs occurred in many.

PCR amplification relied on 60 Vbeta primers (plus 13 Jbeta primers). The method was immunoSEQ multiplex PCR; TCRdb's version includes in-frame clones alone and lacks a portion of them. The sample lists about 96,000 clones, approximately 75% seen once, with 13% to 15% in the top ten. CDR1 and CDR2 from the germline V gene are SGHRS and YFSETQ. There are 15 residues in the CDR3. Trimming stripped 1 base from V and 4 bases from J, with 14 bases between. The source is a woman in her 70s in good health and CMV-seropositive. J is TRBJ1-1 and V is TRBV5-1, with a possible D match to TRBD1 (6 bases). Sequencing was done on a sample of PBMCs. CDR3 DNA sequence: TGCGCCAGCAGCTTGACGGCAGGGGTGGCCACTGAAGCTTTCTTT. Translating gives CASSLTAGVATEAFF.